This T cell receptor beta chain was observed in a study of Ad26.COV2.S vaccination and SARS-CoV-2 variants. Study-level information: The donor was enrolled in the Ad26.COV2.S arm of the COV1001 trial.

CDR1 SEHNR and CDR2 FQNEAQ come from the germline V gene (reference sequence). This CDR3 spans 14 amino acids. Trimming cost V 4 bases and J 8 bases; bases outside gene matches: 6. The treatment: approximately 18 received Ad26.COV2.S at low or high dose, single or two shots; about 5 received placebo; per-sample allocation not given. On day 63 after the first injection, vaccine and placebo recipients gave samples. Aged 18-55 years, donor was enrolled in Boston in 2020. TCRdb's copy holds only in-frame clones and misses some; the assay was immunoSEQ multiplex PCR. The top ten hold under 2.5% of the sample, which has approximately 300,000 clones, just under 85% seen once.

This chain links TRBV7-9 with TRBJ1-4; 8 bases align to TRBD1. Sequencing was performed on peripheral blood, taken in a trial of Ad26.COV2.S vaccine versus placebo. This clonotype was sampled from a person between 18 and 65 years old who received the Ad26.COV2.S COVID-19 vaccine or a placebo. The CDR3 DNA sequence: TGTGCCAGCAGCTATGGGACAGGAAGGGAAAAACTGTTTTTT. It translates to CASSYGTGREKLFF. Full variable domain (missing parts from reference TRBV7-9 and TRBJ1-4): DTGVSQNPRHKITKRGQNVTFRCDPISEHNRLYWYRQTLGQGPEFLTYFQNEAQLEKSRLLSDRFSAERPKGSFSTLEIQRTEQGDSAMYLCASSYGTGREKLFFGSGTQLSVL.